Sequencing of this T cell receptor beta chain was carried out in a study of T cells in Graves' hyperthyroidism and ophthalmopathy. CDR3 length: 16 amino acids. J gave up 8 bases and V 5 bases, and 12 bases lay outside the gene matches. Germline CDR1 and CDR2: SGHTS and YDEGEE. A few counts support this clonotype. The CDR3 regions of TCR beta were amplified from RNA transcripts. RT-PCR in the first round (using the HTBI primer set) targeted the TCR CDR3. Using its own MiXCR run on the multiplex PCR reads, TCRdb lists one record per CDR3 protein. This sample carries 600,000 or so distinct CDR3 sequences, under 20% of them seen once, and the ten largest clones take 3.8%.

This sequence originates from a woman aged 25-40 years with Graves' hyperthyroidism. V usage is TRBV5-8 and J usage is TRBJ1-6, with 8 bases fitting TRBD1. The specimen was blood. In DNA form, the CDR3 reads TGTGCCAGCAGTTTCGCCGGGACAGGACGGCATTCACCCCTCCACTTT. Amino acids: CASSFAGTGRHSPLHF.